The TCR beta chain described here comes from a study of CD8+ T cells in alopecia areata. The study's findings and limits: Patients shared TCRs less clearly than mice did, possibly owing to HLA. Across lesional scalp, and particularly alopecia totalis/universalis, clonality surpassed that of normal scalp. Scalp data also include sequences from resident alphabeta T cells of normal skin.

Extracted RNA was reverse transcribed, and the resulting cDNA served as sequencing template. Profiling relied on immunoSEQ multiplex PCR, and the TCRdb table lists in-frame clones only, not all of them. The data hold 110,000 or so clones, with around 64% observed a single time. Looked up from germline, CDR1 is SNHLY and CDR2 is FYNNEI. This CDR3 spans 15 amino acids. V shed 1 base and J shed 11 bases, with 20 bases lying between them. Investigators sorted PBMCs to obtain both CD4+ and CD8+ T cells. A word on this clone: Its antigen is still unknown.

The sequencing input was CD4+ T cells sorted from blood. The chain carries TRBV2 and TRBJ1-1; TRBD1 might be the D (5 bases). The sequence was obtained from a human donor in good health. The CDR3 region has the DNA TGTGCCAGCAGTGAAGGGGGAGGGACTGACACTACCGCTTTCTTT. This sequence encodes CASSEGGGTDTTAFF.